This entry features one T cell receptor beta chain sequence. Its antigen is not known. These data originate in a study of T-cell reconstitution after alpha-beta-depleted transplantation in children. Study-wide results and limits: Expanded clones from the graft, numbering several hundred, reportedly supplied alpha-beta T cells about two months after transplant. Where some patients showed high TCRbeta diversity at day 60, it came from recipient T cells and thymic progenitors that had survived. A year post-transplant, T-cell counts and diversity derived mostly from newly produced T cells.

The germline CDR1 and CDR2 sequences are LGHNA and YNFKEQ. The CDR3 covers 18 residues. V was cut by 0 bases and J by 0 bases, with 15 bases left in between. Unique molecular identifiers featured in how the TCRbeta library was prepared. From the PCR reads, TCRdb called clonotypes with MiXCR, one entry per CDR3 protein. The sample records roughly 98,000 distinct CDR3 sequences, around 16% being singletons. The sample consisted of PBMCs, mostly from graft donor cells, taken 180 days after TCRalphabeta/CD19-depleted stem cell transplant. The receptor was derived from a male patient aged 2-9 years who had a stem cell transplant for acute lymphoblastic leukemia, so the T cells may come from the graft donor. The chain employs TRBV4-2 and TRBJ1-3; D may be TRBD1 (5 bases). CDR3 region: CASSQDRGGGSSGNTIYF. For the CDR3, the DNA is TGTGCCAGCAGCCAAGATCGAGGTGGGGGGAGCTCTGGAAACACCATATATTTT.